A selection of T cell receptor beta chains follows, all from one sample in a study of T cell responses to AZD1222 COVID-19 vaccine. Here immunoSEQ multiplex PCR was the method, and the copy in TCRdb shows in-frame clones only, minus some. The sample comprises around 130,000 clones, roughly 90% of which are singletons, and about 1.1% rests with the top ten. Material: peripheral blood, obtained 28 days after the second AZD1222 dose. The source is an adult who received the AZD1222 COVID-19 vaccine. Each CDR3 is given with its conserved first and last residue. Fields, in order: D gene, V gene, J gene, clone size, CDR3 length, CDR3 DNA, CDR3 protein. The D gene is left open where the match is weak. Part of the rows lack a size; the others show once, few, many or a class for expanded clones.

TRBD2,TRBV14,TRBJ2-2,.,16,TGTGCCAGCATGCCTAGCGGGAGTGTTGGCAACGGGGAGCTGTTTTTT,CASMPSGSVGNGELFF
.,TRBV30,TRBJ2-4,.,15,TGTGCCTGGAGTTCTAGCTATTCAATGGGAAACATTCAGTACTTC,CAWSSSYSMGNIQYF
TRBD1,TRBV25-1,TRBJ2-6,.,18,TGTGCCAGCAGTGCTCCACAGGGGCGGTCCTCTGGGGCCAACGTCCTGACTTTC,CASSAPQGRSSGANVLTF
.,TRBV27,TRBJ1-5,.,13,TGTGCCAGCAGTAGCAAACGGAATCAGCCCCAGCATTTT,CASSSKRNQPQHF
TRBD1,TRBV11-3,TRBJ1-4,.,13,TGTGCCAGCAGCTTAGTGGGACAGGAAAAACTGTTTTTT,CASSLVGQEKLFF
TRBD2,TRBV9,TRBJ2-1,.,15,TGTGCCAGCAGCGTGCGGACTAGCGGGAGAGATGAGCAGTTCTTC,CASSVRTSGRDEQFF
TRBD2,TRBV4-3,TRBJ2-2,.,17,TGCGCCAGCGGATTGGGACTAGCGGGACCGATGGTCGGGGAGCTGTTTTTT,CASGLGLAGPMVGELFF
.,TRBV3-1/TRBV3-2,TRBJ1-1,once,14,TGTGCCAGCAGCCGCCAGGGTGCGGACACTGAAGCTTTCTTT,CASSRQGADTEAFF
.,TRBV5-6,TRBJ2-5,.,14,TGTGCCAGCAGCCCGGGACTGAACCAAGAGACCCAGTACTTC,CASSPGLNQETQYF
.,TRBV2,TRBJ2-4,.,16,TGTGCCAGCAGTGAAACGACCCCGCATGGCAAAAACATTCAGTACTTC,CASSETTPHGKNIQYF
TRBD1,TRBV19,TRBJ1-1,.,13,TGTGCCAGTAGTTGGGACAGGGTCACTGAAGCTTTCTTT,CASSWDRVTEAFF
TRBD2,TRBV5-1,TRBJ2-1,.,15,TGCGCCAGTCTCATGACTAGCGGGGGTGGAAATGAGCAGTTCTTC,CASLMTSGGGNEQFF
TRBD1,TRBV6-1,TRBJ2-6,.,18,TGTGCCAGCAGTGATCGACAGGGCTCTTTTGCTGGGGCCAACGTCCTGACTTTC,CASSDRQGSFAGANVLTF
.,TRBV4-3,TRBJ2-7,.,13,TGCGCCAGCAGCCAAGAGTCCAGACGCGAGCAGTACTTC,CASSQESRREQYF
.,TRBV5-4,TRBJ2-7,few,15,TGTGCCAGCAGCCAAGAGGGGGGAGTACTCTACGAGCAGTACTTC,CASSQEGGVLYEQYF
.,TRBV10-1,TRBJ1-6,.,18,TGCGCCAGCAGTGAGTCTCGGGGAAGAAGCTCCTATAATTCACCCCTCCACTTT,CASSESRGRSSYNSPLHF
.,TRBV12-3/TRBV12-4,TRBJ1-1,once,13,TGTGCCAGCAGTTTCGAGGGGAACACTGAAGCTTTCTTT,CASSFEGNTEAFF
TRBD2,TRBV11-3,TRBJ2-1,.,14,TGTGCCAGCAGAGAGCGGGGGGGCGTAGATGAGCAGTTCTTC,CASRERGGVDEQFF
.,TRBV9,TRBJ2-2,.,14,TGTGCCAGCAGCCCTCAGGGGAACACCGGGGAGCTGTTTTTT,CASSPQGNTGELFF
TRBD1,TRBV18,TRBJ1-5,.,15,TGTGCCAGCTCAGGGGGACAGGGACAGGCTCAGCCCCAGCATTTT,CASSGGQGQAQPQHF
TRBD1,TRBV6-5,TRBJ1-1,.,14,TGTGCCAGCAGTTACTCCGACAGGGGCCCTAAAGCTTTCTTT,CASSYSDRGPKAFF
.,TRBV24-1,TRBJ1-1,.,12,TGTGCCACCAGTGATCGGACTCGTAGGGCTTTCTTT,CATSDRTRRAFF
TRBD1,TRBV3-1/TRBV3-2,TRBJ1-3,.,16,TGTGCCAGCAGCCAAGGGTACAGGGGCTCTGGAAACACCATATATTTT,CASSQGYRGSGNTIYF
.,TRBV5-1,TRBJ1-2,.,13,TGCGCCAGCAGCTTGCTGGGGACCTATGGCTACACCTTC,CASSLLGTYGYTF
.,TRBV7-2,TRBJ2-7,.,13,TGTGCCAGCAGCTTAGGCAGACAATACGAGCAGTACTTC,CASSLGRQYEQYF
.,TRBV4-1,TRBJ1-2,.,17,TGCGCCAGCAGCCTAAAAGGGGACACCCGATCCAGCGGGGGCTACACCTTC,CASSLKGDTRSSGGYTF
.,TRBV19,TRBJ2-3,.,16,TGTGCCAGTAGTATAGTAGGGGGTGGGAGCACAGATACGCAGTATTTT,CASSIVGGGSTDTQYF
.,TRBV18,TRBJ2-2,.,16,TGTGCCAGCTCACCAAGTAACAGGGAGCTTACCGGGGAGCTGTTTTTT,CASSPSNRELTGELFF
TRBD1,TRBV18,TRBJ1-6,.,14,TGTGCCAGCTCACCAACAGGGGATAATTCACCCCTCCACTTT,CASSPTGDNSPLHF
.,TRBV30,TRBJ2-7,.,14,TGTGCCTGGAGAGGGGTGACACAGTCCTACGAGCAGTACTTC,CAWRGVTQSYEQYF
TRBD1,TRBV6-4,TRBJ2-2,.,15,TGTGCCAGCCGGGCGGACAGGGCGAACACCGGGGAGCTGTTTTTT,CASRADRANTGELFF
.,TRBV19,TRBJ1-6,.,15,TGTGCCAGTAGTATAGCAACAGGGTCAGGTTCACCCCTCCACTTT,CASSIATGSGSPLHF
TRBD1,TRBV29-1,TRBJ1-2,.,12,TGCAGCCTGTATACAGGGGGAGGCGGCTACACCTTC,CSLYTGGGGYTF
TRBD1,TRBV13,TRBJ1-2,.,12,TGTGCCAGCAGCCGACAGGGAGATGGCTACACCTTC,CASSRQGDGYTF
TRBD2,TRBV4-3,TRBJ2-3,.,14,TGCGCCAGCAGTCGCGGGAGAGGCCCAGATACGCAGTATTTT,CASSRGRGPDTQYF
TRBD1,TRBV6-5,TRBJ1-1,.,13,TGTGCCAGCAGAGGGGGCCCCCACACTGAAGCTTTCTTT,CASRGGPHTEAFF
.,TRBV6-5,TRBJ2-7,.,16,TGTGCCAGCAGTTACTCTTTGGATTCAAACTGGGACGAGCAGTACTTC,CASSYSLDSNWDEQYF
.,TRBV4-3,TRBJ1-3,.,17,TGCGCCAGCAGCCAAGACCCGGCTGTGAGCTCTGGAAACACCATATATTTT,CASSQDPAVSSGNTIYF
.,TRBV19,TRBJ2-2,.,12,TGTGCCAGTAGGACATTCATCGGGGAGCTGTTTTTT,CASRTFIGELFF
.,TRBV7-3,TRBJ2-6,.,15,TGTGCCAGCAGCTTGGGAATCTCTGGGGCCAACGTCCTGACTTTC,CASSLGISGANVLTF
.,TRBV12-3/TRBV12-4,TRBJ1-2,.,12,TGTGCCAGCAGTCCCGGAAACTATGGCTACACCTTC,CASSPGNYGYTF
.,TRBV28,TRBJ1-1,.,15,TGTGCCAGCAGTTTGTCGCGGGTCTTAAACACTGAAGCTTTCTTT,CASSLSRVLNTEAFF
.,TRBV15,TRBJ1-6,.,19,TGTGCCACCAGCGCAACGGACCCAGGGGACATAAAGTCGTATTCACCCCTCCACTTT,CATSATDPGDIKSYSPLHF
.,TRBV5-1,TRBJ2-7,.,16,TGCGCCAGCAGCCTCCAAGACGTAACGGTATCCTACGAGCAGTACTTC,CASSLQDVTVSYEQYF
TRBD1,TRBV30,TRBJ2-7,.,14,TGTGCCTGGAGTTCCGGGACAGGCTCCTACGAGCAGTACTTC,CAWSSGTGSYEQYF
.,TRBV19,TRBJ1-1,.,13,TGTGCCAGTAGTTCGACAGTGAACACTGAAGCTTTCTTT,CASSSTVNTEAFF
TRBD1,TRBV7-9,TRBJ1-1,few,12,TGTGCCAGCAGCCATCAGGGGGCGCAAGCTTTCTTT,CASSHQGAQAFF
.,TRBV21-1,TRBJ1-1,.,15,TGTGCCAGCAGCATAAAGACAGGGTGTGCCACTGAAGCTTTCTTT,CASSIKTGCATEAFF
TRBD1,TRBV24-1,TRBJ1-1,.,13,TGTGCCACGCAGGGACAGGGGGCCTCTGAAGCTTTCTTT,CATQGQGASEAFF
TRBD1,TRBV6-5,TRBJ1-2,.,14,TGTGCCAGCAGCGGGACAGGGGGGAACTATGGCTACACCTTC,CASSGTGGNYGYTF
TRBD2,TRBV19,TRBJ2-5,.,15,TGTGCCAGTAGTAGACTAGCGGGAGACCAAGAGACCCAGTACTTC,CASSRLAGDQETQYF
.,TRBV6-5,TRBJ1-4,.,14,TGTGCCAGCAGTTATGGGCCGCCGGGAGAAAAACTGTTTTTT,CASSYGPPGEKLFF
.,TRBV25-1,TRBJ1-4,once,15,TGTGCCAGCAGTGAATTTCGTGGAGGTGATGAAAAACTGTTTTTT,CASSEFRGGDEKLFF
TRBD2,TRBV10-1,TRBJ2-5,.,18,TGCGCCAGCAGAACAGGACTAGCGGGAGAGGCGCCCCAAGAGACCCAGTACTTC,CASRTGLAGEAPQETQYF
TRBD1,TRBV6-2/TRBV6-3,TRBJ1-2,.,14,TGTGCCAGCAGTTACTCGACAGGGTCGGGCGGCTACACCTTC,CASSYSTGSGGYTF
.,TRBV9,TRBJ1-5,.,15,TGTGCCAGCAGCCCCGGGGCATTTAGCAATCAGCCCCAGCATTTT,CASSPGAFSNQPQHF
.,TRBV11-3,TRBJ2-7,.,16,TGTGCCAGCAGCTCGGGGGGGGGACAGGGCCCCTACGAGCAGTACTTC,CASSSGGGQGPYEQYF